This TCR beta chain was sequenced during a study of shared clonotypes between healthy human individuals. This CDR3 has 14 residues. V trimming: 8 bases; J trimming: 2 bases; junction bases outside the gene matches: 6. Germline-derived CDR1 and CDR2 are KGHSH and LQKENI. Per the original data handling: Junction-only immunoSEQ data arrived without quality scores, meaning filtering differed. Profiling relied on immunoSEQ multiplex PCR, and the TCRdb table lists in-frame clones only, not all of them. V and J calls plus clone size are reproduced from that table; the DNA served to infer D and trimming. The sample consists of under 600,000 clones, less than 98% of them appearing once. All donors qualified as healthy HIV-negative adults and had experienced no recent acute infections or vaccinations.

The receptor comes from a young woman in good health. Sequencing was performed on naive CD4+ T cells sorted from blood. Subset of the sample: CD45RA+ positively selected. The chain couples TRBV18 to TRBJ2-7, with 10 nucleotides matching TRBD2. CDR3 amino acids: CASRLSGRTYEQYF. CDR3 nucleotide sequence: TGTGCCAGCCGCCTTAGCGGGAGGACCTACGAGCAGTACTTC.